These 15 T cell receptor beta chains originate from one sample sequenced in a study of T cell responses to AZD1222 COVID-19 vaccine. Clones were sequenced by immunoSEQ multiplex PCR, and TCRdb holds only the in-frame ones, with some missing. The data show 70,000 to 95,000 clones, 85% to 90% seen once. The specimen was peripheral blood, collected 28 days after the second AZD1222 dose. The receptor set was obtained from an adult who received the AZD1222 COVID-19 vaccine.

The V and J genes are TRBV7-9 and TRBJ2-1; 15 nucleotides match TRBD2. Trimming at V came to 5 bases and at J to 7 bases, leaving 3 bases not matched to a gene. The CDR3 is made up of 15 amino acids. Germline V gene data show CDR1 as SEHNR and CDR2 as FQNEAQ (reference sequence). In nucleotides, the CDR3 is TGTGCCAGCAGCCGCGGACTAGCGGGGGGGAATGAGCAGTTCTTC. Translating it yields CASSRGLAGGNEQFF.

This chain connects TRBV2 to TRBJ2-3, with D perhaps TRBD2 (5 bases). The CDR3 sequence is 13 residues long. V lost 1 base, J lost 4 bases, and 6 bases lay in between. Looked up from germline, CDR1 is SNHLY and CDR2 is FYNNEI. The CDR3 DNA reads as TGTGCCAGCAGTGAAGAGCGGTCAGATACGCAGTATTTT. It yields the protein CASSEERSDTQYF.

The sample holds a few counts of this clone. The chain links TRBV3-1 (or the pseudogene TRBV3-2) to TRBJ1-1; D unclear. This CDR3 has 12 residues. Trimming took off 8 bases at V and 5 bases at J, with 12 bases between the two ends. The germline V gene encodes CDR1 LGHDT and CDR2 YNNKEL (reference sequence). The CDR3, as DNA: TGTGCCAGCGGTCGACCCGGGACTGAAGCTTTCTTT. This codes for CASGRPGTEAFF.

The gene calls are TRBV2 and TRBJ2-1; 8 bases fit TRBD2. Germline CDR1 reads SNHLY; CDR2 reads FYNNEI. The CDR3 contains 15 residues. J lost 3 bases, V lost 3 bases, and 4 bases had no gene match. The CDR3 region has the DNA TGTGCCAGCAGTGAGGTCGGGGGGGACTACAATGAGCAGTTCTTC. It codes for CASSEVGGDYNEQFF. The full variable domain, completed using reference TRBV2 and TRBJ2-1, is EPEVTQTPSHQVTQMGQEVILRCVPISNHLYFYWYRQILGQKVEFLVSFYNNEISEKSEIFDDQFSVERPDGSNFTLKIRSTKLEDSAMYFCASSEVGGDYNEQFFGPGTRLTVL.

CDR3 DNA sequence: TGTGCCAGCAGCTTAGGTCTAGCCGGCACGGATGAGCAGTTCTTC. It translates to CASSLGLAGTDEQFF. The chain has TRBV11-2 and TRBJ2-1; D might be TRBD2 (5 bases). The germline gives CDR1 SGHAT, CDR2 FQNNGV. This CDR3 contains 15 residues. With 1 base removed from V and 8 bases from J, the gap between germline ends came to 15 bases.

V and J are TRBV14 and TRBJ2-3; D is possibly TRBD1 (6 bases). The CDR3 is 16 amino acids. V dropped 4 bases and J dropped 1 base, with 15 bases sitting between them. Germline CDR1 and CDR2: SGHDN and FVKESK. The CDR3 coding sequence is TGTGCCAGCAGCCCCATACAGGGCTTCGGCACAGATACGCAGTATTTT. It encodes CASSPIQGFGTDTQYF. Drawing the rest from reference TRBV14 and TRBJ2-3, the complete variable domain is EAGVTQFPSHSVIEKGQTVTLRCDPISGHDNLYWYRRVMGKEIKFLLHFVKESKQDESGMPNNRFLAERTGGTYSTLKVQPAELEDSGVYFCASSPIQGFGTDTQYFGPGTRLTVL.

The rearrangement links TRBV11-1 to TRBJ2-7; 8 bases align to TRBD1. Trimming took 10 bases from V and 5 from J; bases not matched to a gene: 10. Germline V gene lookup returns CDR1 SGHAT and CDR2 FQDESV (reference sequence). The CDR3 extends over 13 amino acids. The CDR3 DNA follows: TGTGCCACTCGCCTAACAGGGGGTGACGAGCAGTACTTC. Protein product: CATRLTGGDEQYF.

This chain connects TRBV7-9 to TRBJ2-3; TRBD1 agrees at 9 bases. The CDR3 has 15 residues. Germline V gene data show CDR1 as SEHNR and CDR2 as FQNEAQ (reference sequence). V was clipped by 5 bases and J by 4 bases; unmatched bases: 7. The CDR3, as DNA: TGTGCCAGCAGCAGTCGGGACAGGGTGGCAGATACGCAGTATTTT. Translation: CASSSRDRVADTQYF.

This rearrangement joins TRBV18 to TRBJ2-5; D is uncertain. This CDR3 contains 13 residues. The V end lost 6 bases, the J end lost 5 bases, and 13 bases lay between the germline ends. Germline V gene lookup returns CDR1 KGHSH and CDR2 LQKENI. CDR3 residues: CASSRASAETQYF. CDR3 coding DNA: TGTGCCAGCTCCCGAGCTAGTGCGGAGACCCAGTACTTC.

The chain uses TRBV30 and TRBJ1-6; TRBD1 is a possible D gene (5 bases). The CDR3 has 12 residues. Germline V lookup: CDR1 GTSNPN, CDR2 SVGIG (reference sequence). V lost 4 bases, J lost 10 bases, and 11 bases lay in between. The CDR3 region is CAWNRGRSPLHF. CDR3 bases: TGTGCCTGGAATAGGGGTCGATCACCCCTCCACTTT.

This clone was seen more than once but under ten times. This chain connects TRBV30 to TRBJ2-1; TRBD2 agrees at 11 bases. Germline-derived CDR1 and CDR2 are GTSNPN and SVGIG (reference sequence). V was pared by 3 bases and J by 7 bases, with 5 bases of the junction left unmatched. The CDR3 has 14 amino acids. CDR3 coding DNA: TGTGCCTGGAGATTAGCGGGGGGGCGGAATGAGCAGTTCTTC. Amino acid sequence: CAWRLAGGRNEQFF. The complete variable domain, with remaining parts taken from reference TRBV30 and TRBJ2-1, reads SQTIHQWPATLVQPVGSPLSLECTVEGTSNPNLYWYRQAAGRGLQLLFYSVGIGQISSEVPQNLSASRPQDRQFILSSKKLLLSDSGFYLCAWRLAGGRNEQFFGPGTRLTVL.

The chain has TRBV1 and TRBJ2-2; the table calls TRBD1, which could not be checked here. TRBV1 constitutes a pseudogene. This CDR3 region has 16 residues. CDR3 DNA sequence: TGCACCAGCAGCCAAGATACAGGGGAGTGCACCGGGGAGCTGTTTTTT. This sequence encodes CTSSQDTGECTGELFF.

The chain combines TRBV9 with TRBJ2-1; D is ambiguous. The CDR3 extends over 14 amino acids. Germline-derived CDR1 and CDR2 are SGDLS and YYNGEE. Trimming took off 0 bases at V and 6 bases at J, with 10 bases between the two ends. The DNA for the CDR3 is TGTGCCAGCAGCGTAGGGCTAGATCTCAATGAGCAGTTCTTC. The encoded protein is CASSVGLDLNEQFF.

With respect to this clone: This same CDR3 is encoded by further DNA sequences in the sample. V is TRBV29-1 and J is TRBJ1-2; unclear D gene. CDR1 and CDR2 (germline): SQVTM, ANQGSEA. The CDR3 contains 12 residues. Between the trimmed V and J ends, which lost 4 bases and 1 base, there was a span of 7 bases. CDR3 sequence: CSVGSDNYGYTF. The CDR3 DNA is TGCAGCGTTGGTTCGGATAACTATGGCTACACCTTC.

The chain joins TRBV2 to TRBJ1-1; 11 nucleotides agree with TRBD1. The CDR3 spans 14 residues. Germline values: CDR1 SNHLY, CDR2 FYNNEI. V lost 5 bases, J lost 3 bases, and 2 bases stayed unmatched. The CDR3 loop reads CASSRDRGYTEAFF. The CDR3 DNA sequence: TGTGCCAGCAGTCGGGACAGGGGGTACACTGAAGCTTTCTTT. The complete variable domain, with remaining parts taken from reference TRBV2 and TRBJ1-1, reads EPEVTQTPSHQVTQMGQEVILRCVPISNHLYFYWYRQILGQKVEFLVSFYNNEISEKSEIFDDQFSVERPDGSNFTLKIRSTKLEDSAMYFCASSRDRGYTEAFFGQGTRLTVV.